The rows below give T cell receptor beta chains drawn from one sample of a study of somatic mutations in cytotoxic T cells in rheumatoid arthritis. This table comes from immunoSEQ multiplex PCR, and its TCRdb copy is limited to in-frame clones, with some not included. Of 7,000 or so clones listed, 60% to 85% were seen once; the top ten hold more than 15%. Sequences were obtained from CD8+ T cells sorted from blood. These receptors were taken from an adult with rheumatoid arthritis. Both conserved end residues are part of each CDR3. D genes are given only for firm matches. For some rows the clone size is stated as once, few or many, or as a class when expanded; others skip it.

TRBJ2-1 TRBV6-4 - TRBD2 CASSDSSGGANEQFF TGTGCCAGCAGTGACTCTAGCGGGGGGGCCAATGAGCAGTTCTTC
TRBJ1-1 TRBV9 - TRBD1 CASSVADRGRWDRTEAFF TGTGCCAGCAGCGTAGCGGACAGGGGCCGCTGGGATAGAACTGAAGCTTTCTTT
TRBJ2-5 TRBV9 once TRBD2 CASSVTFGGLTLQETQYF TGTGCCAGCAGCGTAACTTTTGGGGGACTAACTCTCCAAGAGACCCAGTACTTC
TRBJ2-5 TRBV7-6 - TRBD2 CASSSERTSRGGETQYF TGTGCCAGCAGCTCCGAACGGACTAGCCGGGGGGGAGAGACCCAGTACTTC
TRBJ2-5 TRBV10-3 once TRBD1 CAIRSSSGQGEETQYF TGTGCCATCAGGTCTTCTTCTGGACAGGGGGAGGAGACCCAGTACTTC
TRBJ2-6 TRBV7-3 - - CASSLNSAVGANVLTF TGTGCCAGCAGCTTAAATAGCGCCGTAGGGGCCAACGTCCTGACTTTC
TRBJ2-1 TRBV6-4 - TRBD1 CASSDAGGSYNEQFF TGTGCCAGCAGTGACGCAGGGGGCTCCTACAATGAGCAGTTCTTC
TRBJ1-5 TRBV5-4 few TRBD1 CASSLGQGKPQHF TGTGCCAGCAGCTTGGGACAGGGGAAGCCCCAGCATTTT
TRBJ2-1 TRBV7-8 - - CASSLNRLYNEQFF TGTGCCAGCAGCTTAAATCGGCTTTACAATGAGCAGTTCTTC
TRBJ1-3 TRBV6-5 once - CASSYSRTTGNTIYF TGTGCCAGCAGTTACTCGAGGACAACTGGAAACACCATATATTTT
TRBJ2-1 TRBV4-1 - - CASSQETSKYEQFF TGCGCCAGCAGCCAAGAGACTAGTAAGTATGAGCAGTTCTTC
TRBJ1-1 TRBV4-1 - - CASSQEWGFSTNTEAFF TGCGCCAGCAGCCAAGAATGGGGTTTCTCCACGAACACTGAAGCTTTCTTT
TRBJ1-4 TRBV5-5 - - CASSLGTLGGTTNEKLFF TGTGCCAGCAGCTTGGGGACCTTGGGAGGCACAACTAATGAAAAACTGTTTTTT
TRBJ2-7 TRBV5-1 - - CASSLVIDSYEQYF TGCGCCAGCAGCTTGGTTATAGACTCCTACGAGCAGTACTTC
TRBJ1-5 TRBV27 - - CASSRFNQPQHF TGTGCCAGCAGCCGATTCAATCAGCCCCAGCATTTT
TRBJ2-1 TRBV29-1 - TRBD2 CSVGLAGGRSSYNEQFF TGCAGCGTTGGATTAGCGGGGGGGCGCAGCTCCTACAATGAGCAGTTCTTC
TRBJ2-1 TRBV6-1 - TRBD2 CASSTGTTSYDEQFF TGTGCCAGCAGTACCGGGACTACATCGTACGATGAGCAGTTCTTC
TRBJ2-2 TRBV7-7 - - CASSFPTGELFF TGTGCTAGCAGCTTCCCGACCGGGGAGCTGTTTTTT
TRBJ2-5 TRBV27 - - CASSLQVRETQYF TGTGCCAGCAGTTTACAGGTCCGGGAGACCCAGTACTTC
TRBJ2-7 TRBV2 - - CASSAEGWQYF TGTGCCAGCAGTGCGGAGGGCTGGCAGTACTTC
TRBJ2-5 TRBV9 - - CASSVASDLLQETQYF TGTGCCAGCAGCGTAGCTTCGGACCTTCTCCAAGAGACCCAGTACTTC
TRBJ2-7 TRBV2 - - CASSDWGSSYEQYF TGTGCCAGCAGTGATTGGGGGTCCTCCTACGAGCAGTACTTC
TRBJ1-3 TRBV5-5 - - CASSFGFVGNTIYF TGTGCCAGCAGCTTTGGGTTTGTTGGAAACACCATATATTTT
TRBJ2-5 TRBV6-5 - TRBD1 CASSPGQVRETQYF TGTGCCAGCAGTCCGGGACAGGTGAGGGAGACCCAGTACTTC
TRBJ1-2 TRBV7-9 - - CASSLGDVYGYTF TGTGCCAGCAGCTTGGGGGACGTCTATGGCTACACCTTC
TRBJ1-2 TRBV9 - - CASSPRDRPGGYTF TGTGCCAGCAGCCCGCGTGACAGACCGGGCGGCTACACCTTC
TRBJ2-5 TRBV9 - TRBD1 CASSASGQGKETQYF TGTGCCAGCAGCGCATCAGGACAGGGGAAAGAGACCCAGTACTTC
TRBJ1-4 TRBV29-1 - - CSVEQGVGKLFF TGCAGCGTTGAACAGGGCGTAGGAAAACTGTTTTTT
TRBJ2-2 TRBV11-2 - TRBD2 CASSLGPLRLAENTGELFF TGTGCCAGCAGCTTAGGACCACTCCGACTAGCGGAGAACACCGGGGAGCTGTTTTTT
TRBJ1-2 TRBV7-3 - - CASSHSEGVNGYTF TGTGCCAGCAGCCACTCGGAGGGAGTCAATGGCTACACCTTC
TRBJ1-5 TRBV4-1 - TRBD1 CASSQTRQGGQPQHF TGCGCCAGCAGCCAAACTCGACAGGGGGGACAGCCCCAGCATTTT
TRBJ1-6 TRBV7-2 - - CASSENRVSNSPLHF TGTGCCAGCAGCGAAAACAGGGTGTCTAATTCACCCCTCCACTTT
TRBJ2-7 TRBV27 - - CASSLQLALRGEQYF TGTGCCAGCAGTTTACAACTAGCCCTCCGTGGAGAGCAGTACTTC
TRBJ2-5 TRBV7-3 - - CASSPGGGGAETQYF TGTGCCAGCAGCCCGGGGGGAGGGGGCGCGGAGACCCAGTACTTC
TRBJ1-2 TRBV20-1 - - CSGTGRGYTF TGCAGCGGAACAGGAAGGGGCTACACCTTC